This is a list of T cell receptor beta chains from one sample in a study of T cells in Graves' hyperthyroidism and ophthalmopathy. TCRdb re-derived calls from the multiplex PCR reads in MiXCR, one entry per CDR3 protein. This table has 500,000 to 550,000 distinct CDR3 sequences, less than 25% appearing once. Sequences were obtained from blood. These receptors were collected from a young man with Graves' hyperthyroidism. CDR3s include the opening cysteine and the closing phenylalanine or tryptophan. Each record gives: CDR3 protein, V gene, J gene.

CASSERGYPNTGELFF	TRBV2	TRBJ2-2
CASSSPRAGENTEAFF	TRBV11-2	TRBJ1-1
CASSYRVTYEQYF	TRBV11-1	TRBJ2-7
CASGKGDRAYEQYF	TRBV12-5	TRBJ2-7
CASSFAFEASSYEQYF	TRBV28	TRBJ2-7
CATSRDHSYGYTF	TRBV15	TRBJ1-2
CASSYSRQGFLRTEAFF	TRBV6-5	TRBJ1-1
CASRDGTGELFF	TRBV12-3/TRBV12-4	TRBJ2-2
CASSFIERTEAFF	TRBV6-2/TRBV6-3	TRBJ1-1
CASTLAQGLEETQYF	TRBV12-3/TRBV12-4	TRBJ2-5
CASSQDSGGAGELFF	TRBV4-2	TRBJ2-2
CASSHGGAEAFF	TRBV5-1	TRBJ1-1
CASSIVGRALNTEAFF	TRBV19	TRBJ1-1
CSARRGGSLNTEAFF	TRBV20-1	TRBJ1-1
CSVEGPPRNTEAFF	TRBV29-1	TRBJ1-1
CASSLGTGGDGYTF	TRBV12-3/TRBV12-4	TRBJ1-2
CASSMTGYEQYF	TRBV7-3	TRBJ2-7
CASSEVGGKGVMSETQYF	TRBV6-1	.
CASMLTGVGNQPQHF	TRBV28	TRBJ1-5
CSVEVQGGRVYGYTF	TRBV29-1	TRBJ1-2
CASNPGTRRNQPQHF	TRBV27	TRBJ1-5
CSVITGYEQYF	TRBV29-1	TRBJ2-7
CASKETLNSNQPQHF	TRBV28	TRBJ1-5